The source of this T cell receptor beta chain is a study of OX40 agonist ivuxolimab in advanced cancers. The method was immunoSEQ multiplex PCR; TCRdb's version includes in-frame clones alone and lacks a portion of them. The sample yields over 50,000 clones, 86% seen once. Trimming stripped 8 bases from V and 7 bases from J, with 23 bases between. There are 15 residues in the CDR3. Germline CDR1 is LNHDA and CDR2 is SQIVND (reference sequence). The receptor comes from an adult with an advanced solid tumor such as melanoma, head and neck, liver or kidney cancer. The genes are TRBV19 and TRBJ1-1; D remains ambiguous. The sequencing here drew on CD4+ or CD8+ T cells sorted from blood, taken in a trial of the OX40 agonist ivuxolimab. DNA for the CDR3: TGTGCCAGTTCGCCATGGCACCTCAGCGTCGGTGAAGCTTTCTTT. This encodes CASSPWHLSVGEAFF.